These T cell receptor beta chains were read from a single sample in a study of OX40 agonist ivuxolimab in advanced cancers. Profiling relied on immunoSEQ multiplex PCR, and the TCRdb table lists in-frame clones only, not all of them. Among some 73,000 clones listed, 65% to 90% were seen once. The input for sequencing was CD4+ or CD8+ T cells sorted from blood, taken in a trial of the OX40 agonist ivuxolimab. These receptors all stem from an adult with an advanced solid tumor such as melanoma, head and neck, liver or kidney cancer. The CDR3 runs from the conserved cysteine through the conserved F or W. A D gene is named only where the DNA matches it firmly. Clone size, where shown, is once, few, many, or a class for clones that have expanded.

j_call: TRBJ1-2; clone_size: .; v_call: TRBV7-9; d_call: .; cdr3_aa: CASSLGTRKGYTF; cdr3_nt: TGTGCCAGCAGCTTAGGTACGCGCAAGGGCTACACCTTC
j_call: TRBJ2-5; clone_size: .; v_call: TRBV7-2; d_call: TRBD1; cdr3_aa: CASSRQGETQYF; cdr3_nt: TGTGCCAGCAGCCGACAGGGAGAGACCCAGTACTTC
j_call: TRBJ2-1; clone_size: .; v_call: TRBV7-3; d_call: .; cdr3_aa: CASSSFRHNEQFF; cdr3_nt: TGTGCCAGCAGCTCCTTCCGCCACAATGAGCAGTTCTTC
j_call: TRBJ2-2; clone_size: few; v_call: TRBV11-3; d_call: .; cdr3_aa: CASSYSGAGELFF; cdr3_nt: TGTGCCAGCAGTTATAGCGGCGCCGGGGAGCTGTTTTTT
j_call: TRBJ2-2; clone_size: .; v_call: TRBV18; d_call: .; cdr3_aa: CASSPDRKNTGELFF; cdr3_nt: TGTGCCAGCTCACCGGACAGAAAGAACACCGGGGAGCTGTTTTTT
j_call: TRBJ2-7; clone_size: .; v_call: TRBV7-2; d_call: TRBD1; cdr3_aa: CASSFGTGIGESYEQYF; cdr3_nt: TGTGCCAGCAGCTTTGGGACAGGGATCGGGGAGTCCTACGAGCAGTACTTC
j_call: TRBJ2-5; clone_size: .; v_call: TRBV11-1; d_call: TRBD2; cdr3_aa: CASSLAPLTSGGGGTQYF; cdr3_nt: TGTGCCAGCAGCTTAGCCCCCCTCACTAGCGGGGGTGGTGGAACCCAGTACTTC
j_call: TRBJ2-2; clone_size: .; v_call: TRBV6-1; d_call: .; cdr3_aa: CASTIRHLLELFF; cdr3_nt: TGTGCCAGCACCATCCGCCACCTCCTGGAGCTGTTTTTT
j_call: TRBJ1-2; clone_size: .; v_call: TRBV25-1; d_call: .; cdr3_aa: CASSVPGLYGYTF; cdr3_nt: TGTGCCAGCAGTGTTCCAGGGCTCTATGGCTACACCTTC
j_call: TRBJ1-6; clone_size: .; v_call: TRBV30; d_call: .; cdr3_aa: CAWGPGMNNSPLHF; cdr3_nt: TGTGCCTGGGGGCCAGGAATGAATAATTCACCCCTCCACTTT
j_call: TRBJ2-1; clone_size: .; v_call: TRBV29-1; d_call: TRBD1; cdr3_aa: CSVEVPGQGRNEQFF; cdr3_nt: TGCAGCGTTGAAGTCCCGGGACAGGGTCGGAATGAGCAGTTCTTC
j_call: TRBJ2-5; clone_size: .; v_call: TRBV7-9; d_call: .; cdr3_aa: CASSMYQETQYF; cdr3_nt: TGTGCCAGCAGCATGTACCAAGAGACCCAGTACTTC
j_call: TRBJ1-2; clone_size: .; v_call: TRBV5-6; d_call: TRBD1; cdr3_aa: CASRPRTGGYGYTF; cdr3_nt: TGTGCCAGCAGACCTCGGACAGGGGGCTATGGCTACACCTTC
j_call: TRBJ1-1; clone_size: .; v_call: TRBV19; d_call: TRBD1; cdr3_aa: CASSGDDREAFF; cdr3_nt: TGTGCCAGTAGCGGTGACGACAGGGAGGCTTTCTTT
j_call: TRBJ2-1; clone_size: .; v_call: TRBV30; d_call: .; cdr3_aa: CAWGSGLSYNEQFF; cdr3_nt: TGTGCCTGGGGAAGCGGCCTCTCCTACAATGAGCAGTTCTTC
j_call: TRBJ1-1; clone_size: .; v_call: TRBV10-3; d_call: .; cdr3_aa: CAISDPSGGTEAFF; cdr3_nt: TGTGCCATCAGTGACCCGAGCGGGGGCACTGAAGCTTTCTTT
j_call: TRBJ2-6; clone_size: .; v_call: TRBV12-5; d_call: TRBD1; cdr3_aa: CASGLGQPSSGANVLTF; cdr3_nt: TGTGCTAGTGGCCTGGGACAGCCGAGCTCTGGGGCCAACGTCCTGACTTTC
j_call: TRBJ1-4; clone_size: .; v_call: TRBV29-1; d_call: .; cdr3_aa: CSVELGEKLFF; cdr3_nt: TGCAGCGTTGAGTTAGGGGAAAAACTGTTTTTT
j_call: TRBJ2-1; clone_size: .; v_call: TRBV18; d_call: .; cdr3_aa: CASSQRGGEYNEQFF; cdr3_nt: TGTGCCAGCTCCCAACGAGGAGGGGAGTACAATGAGCAGTTCTTC
j_call: TRBJ2-6; clone_size: .; v_call: TRBV27; d_call: .; cdr3_aa: CASSGQISFSSGANVLTF; cdr3_nt: TGTGCCAGCAGCGGACAGATTTCGTTTTCGTCTGGGGCCAACGTCCTGACTTTC
j_call: TRBJ1-5; clone_size: few; v_call: TRBV30; d_call: .; cdr3_aa: CAWSRGQLNQPQHF; cdr3_nt: TGTGCCTGGAGTCGAGGGCAACTCAATCAGCCCCAGCATTTT
j_call: TRBJ2-1; clone_size: .; v_call: TRBV18; d_call: TRBD2; cdr3_aa: CASSPPGLAGGRNEQFF; cdr3_nt: TGTGCCAGCTCACCACCGGGACTAGCGGGGGGGCGGAATGAGCAGTTCTTC
j_call: TRBJ2-7; clone_size: once; v_call: TRBV6-4; d_call: TRBD2; cdr3_aa: CAGSEASGDAYEQYF; cdr3_nt: TGTGCCGGCAGTGAAGCTAGCGGGGACGCCTACGAGCAGTACTTC
j_call: TRBJ2-3; clone_size: .; v_call: TRBV10-3; d_call: TRBD2; cdr3_aa: CAIRAGGLTDTQYF; cdr3_nt: TGTGCCATCAGGGCGGGGGGGCTCACAGATACGCAGTATTTT
j_call: TRBJ2-5; clone_size: .; v_call: TRBV18; d_call: .; cdr3_aa: CASSQGIGETQYF; cdr3_nt: TGTGCCAGCTCGCAAGGGATAGGAGAGACCCAGTACTTC
j_call: TRBJ1-1; clone_size: .; v_call: TRBV28; d_call: .; cdr3_aa: CASSPFMGADRATGHLTTFF; cdr3_nt: TGTGCCAGCAGTCCCTTCATGGGAGCGGACCGAGCCACTGGACACCTCACCACTTTCTTT
j_call: TRBJ1-1; clone_size: .; v_call: TRBV6-5; d_call: TRBD1; cdr3_aa: CASSRDRDTEAFF; cdr3_nt: TGTGCCAGCAGCAGGGACAGGGACACTGAAGCTTTCTTT
j_call: TRBJ1-5; clone_size: .; v_call: TRBV19; d_call: .; cdr3_aa: CASSIPRLGDQPQHF; cdr3_nt: TGTGCCAGTAGTATACCTCGACTTGGAGATCAGCCCCAGCATTTT
j_call: TRBJ2-3; clone_size: .; v_call: TRBV7-9; d_call: .; cdr3_aa: CASSPGELALTDTQYF; cdr3_nt: TGTGCCAGCAGCCCGGGTGAGCTAGCGCTTACAGATACGCAGTATTTT
j_call: TRBJ2-7; clone_size: .; v_call: TRBV7-2; d_call: .; cdr3_aa: CASSLGRAISGEQYF; cdr3_nt: TGTGCCAGCAGCTTAGGGCGGGCCATATCGGGAGAGCAGTACTTC
j_call: TRBJ1-6; clone_size: .; v_call: TRBV19; d_call: .; cdr3_aa: CASSPPPRSGNSPLHF; cdr3_nt: TGTGCCAGTAGTCCCCCCCCGAGAAGCGGTAATTCACCCCTCCACTTT
j_call: TRBJ1-5; clone_size: few; v_call: TRBV6-1; d_call: .; cdr3_aa: CASSPDYSNQPQHF; cdr3_nt: TGTGCCAGCAGTCCAGACTATAGCAATCAGCCCCAGCATTTT
j_call: TRBJ1-4; clone_size: .; v_call: TRBV4-3; d_call: TRBD1; cdr3_aa: CASSQDSGGARDRVNEKLFF; cdr3_nt: TGCGCCAGCAGCCAAGATTCCGGGGGAGCCCGGGACAGGGTTAATGAAAAACTGTTTTTT
j_call: TRBJ2-7; clone_size: .; v_call: TRBV18; d_call: .; cdr3_aa: CASSPLPGLSSYEQYF; cdr3_nt: TGTGCCAGCTCACCGCTACCGGGACTGAGCTCCTACGAGCAGTACTTC
j_call: TRBJ2-4; clone_size: .; v_call: TRBV7-2; d_call: .; cdr3_aa: CASSGELAKNIQYF; cdr3_nt: TGTGCCAGCAGCGGGGAATTAGCCAAAAACATTCAGTACTTC
j_call: TRBJ2-7; clone_size: .; v_call: TRBV15; d_call: .; cdr3_aa: CATSRDWRGNEQYF; cdr3_nt: TGTGCCACCAGCAGAGATTGGAGAGGGAACGAGCAGTACTTC
j_call: TRBJ2-2; clone_size: .; v_call: TRBV11-3; d_call: .; cdr3_aa: CASSLGAAGNTGELFF; cdr3_nt: TGTGCCAGCAGCTTAGGGGCGGCAGGGAACACCGGGGAGCTGTTTTTT
j_call: TRBJ2-6; clone_size: .; v_call: TRBV15; d_call: .; cdr3_aa: CATSVGGSGANVLTF; cdr3_nt: TGTGCCACCAGCGTCGGGGGCTCTGGGGCCAACGTCCTGACTTTC
j_call: TRBJ1-5; clone_size: .; v_call: TRBV18; d_call: .; cdr3_aa: CASSPNSGDNQPQHF; cdr3_nt: TGTGCCAGCTCACCAAACAGTGGAGACAATCAGCCCCAGCATTTT
j_call: TRBJ2-5; clone_size: few; v_call: TRBV5-4; d_call: .; cdr3_aa: CASARDTRQETQYF; cdr3_nt: TGTGCCAGCGCCCGGGACACCCGACAAGAGACCCAGTACTTC
j_call: TRBJ2-5; clone_size: .; v_call: TRBV5-4; d_call: TRBD2; cdr3_aa: CASVLAGHQETQYF; cdr3_nt: TGTGCCAGCGTTCTAGCGGGACACCAAGAGACCCAGTACTTC
j_call: TRBJ2-7; clone_size: .; v_call: TRBV19; d_call: .; cdr3_aa: CASSIRYSGEQYF; cdr3_nt: TGTGCCAGTAGTATAAGATACAGTGGCGAGCAGTACTTC
j_call: TRBJ2-1; clone_size: .; v_call: TRBV7-3; d_call: .; cdr3_aa: CASSSKAGRSYNEQFF; cdr3_nt: TGTGCCAGCAGCTCGAAGGCGGGGAGATCCTACAATGAGCAGTTCTTC
j_call: TRBJ1-3; clone_size: .; v_call: TRBV18; d_call: TRBD1; cdr3_aa: CASSPRSGQWSSGNTIYF; cdr3_nt: TGTGCCAGCTCACCACGTTCGGGACAGTGGAGCTCTGGAAACACCATATATTTT
j_call: TRBJ1-2; clone_size: .; v_call: TRBV27; d_call: .; cdr3_aa: CASSLFATTNYGYTF; cdr3_nt: TGTGCCAGCAGTTTATTCGCAACTACAAATTATGGCTACACCTTC
j_call: TRBJ2-7; clone_size: once; v_call: TRBV5-6; d_call: TRBD2; cdr3_aa: CASSLTGGDEQYF; cdr3_nt: TGTGCCAGCAGCCTGACCGGGGGGGATGAGCAGTACTTC
j_call: TRBJ1-4; clone_size: few; v_call: TRBV7-9; d_call: .; cdr3_aa: CASSLGDTGATNEKLFF; cdr3_nt: TGTGCCAGCAGCTTAGGGGATACAGGAGCAACTAATGAAAAACTGTTTTTT
j_call: TRBJ1-2; clone_size: .; v_call: TRBV30; d_call: .; cdr3_aa: CAWSVGAYGYTF; cdr3_nt: TGTGCCTGGAGCGTGGGAGCTTATGGCTACACCTTC
j_call: TRBJ2-2; clone_size: once; v_call: TRBV27; d_call: .; cdr3_aa: CASSPRDFSAGELFF; cdr3_nt: TGTGCCAGCAGTCCCCGGGACTTTTCGGCCGGGGAGCTGTTTTTT
j_call: TRBJ2-3; clone_size: .; v_call: TRBV2; d_call: .; cdr3_aa: CASSVRFLVDTQYF; cdr3_nt: TGTGCCAGCAGTGTTCGTTTCCTGGTGGATACGCAGTATTTT